This T cell receptor (beta chain) was sequenced for a study of cytomegalovirus exposure and HLA in healthy donors. Study-wide context: Earlier, approximately 110 million unique TCR beta sequences were recovered from approximately 200 million T cells by an analysis.

Turning to this clone: Its antigen is still unknown.

Losses at the gene ends were 5 bases for V and 5 bases for J; bases not matched to a gene: 5. The CDR3 sequence is 14 residues long. The V gene's germline CDR1 is MRHNA and CDR2 SNTAGT. Amplification used 60 Vbeta primers and 13 Jbeta primers. Method: immunoSEQ multiplex PCR; TCRdb's copy keeps in-frame clones and lacks some. This sample's clone table lists about 190,000 clones. Whole-study findings and limits: Follow-up analysis found HLA locus-dependent TCR association rates, highest for DRB1 and lowest for HLA-C. A later analysis showed HLA-associated TCR beta chains outstripping equally common others in clonal expansion.

The sample comprised PBMCs. The TCR sequence derives from a young man in good health and CMV-seronegative. V and J are TRBV6-4 and TRBJ2-1; TRBD1 aligns across 8 bases. The CDR3 DNA sequence: TGTGCCAGCAGTCTCCAGGGGGCGGACAATGAGCAGTTCTTC. Its protein product is CASSLQGADNEQFF.